This TCR beta chain is drawn from a study of T cell changes during pregnancy in multiple sclerosis. The data were produced by immunoSEQ multiplex PCR, yet TCRdb's version contains in-frame clones alone and is incomplete. The data show fewer than 150,000 clones, about 95% seen once. This CDR3 region has 12 residues. Germline CDR1 reads GTSNPN; CDR2 reads SVGIG (reference sequence). The J segment lost 8 bases and the V segment lost 1 base, leaving 4 bases of the junction unmatched. Material: peripheral blood, obtained after pregnancy. This receptor was obtained from a female donor with multiple sclerosis, enrolled in a pregnancy study. The J gene is TRBJ1-1, the V gene TRBV30; TRBD1 matches 7 bases. In DNA, the CDR3 is TGTGCCTGGAGTGAAGACAGGGTGGAAGCTTTCTTT. This sequence encodes CAWSEDRVEAFF. Looking up the rest from reference TRBV30 and TRBJ1-1 gives the full variable domain: SQTIHQWPATLVQPVGSPLSLECTVEGTSNPNLYWYRQAAGRGLQLLFYSVGIGQISSEVPQNLSASRPQDRQFILSSKKLLLSDSGFYLCAWSEDRVEAFFGQGTRLTVV.